The present entry profiles one T cell receptor (beta chain) with its context. This clone has just one count. Its binding antigen is unknown. The input lacks base qualities; no much larger clone sits a single base away. TCRbeta CDR3 regions were profiled by bias-controlled multiplex PCR amplification of genomic DNA with the immunoSEQ Assay. The paper's processing steps were these. To quantify the absolute abundance of each unique TCRbeta CDR3 region, the sequences were collapsed and filtered. Differential abundance was assessed using a binomial (Fisher-equivalent) model and a beta-binomial model in which time-dependent variance fitted from healthy donors was added. Clones with fewer than 5 combined templates were excluded, and clones with Benjamini-Hochberg FDR below 0.01 were called differentially abundant. The form v = (b*log(k)+a)^2 was used to model beta-binomial variance as a function of total template count across the two samples. TCRdb took this table from immuneACCESS and kept in-frame rearrangements with V and J called. Such tables lack part of the clones; where checked against another copy, unresolved V genes explain under half of the gap, and the rest is unexplained. V and J calls and clone size come straight from that table; D and trimming were deduced from the DNA. The sample records more than 85,000 clones, around 89% of which are singletons. Approximately 14% of the sample is in the top ten clones.

This entry comes from a study of identifying expanded T cells in peripheral blood (dated by TCRdb to 2018 to 2020). In terms of the full investigation: Technical replicates were generated by sequencing separate aliquots of the same genomic DNA pool, and four replicates were compared pairwise. Points the paper makes about the study in general: Variance in clone template counts between approximately 2-week samples significantly increased with total template count across all healthy donors. Both the number of clones called differentially abundant and the false-positive rate were significantly reduced by the beta-binomial model across all healthy-donor time intervals. The authors expected biological variance in healthy repertoires might increase further over much longer intervals such as months to years. Approximately 1.1 differentially abundant clones were flagged by the binomial model between technical replicates, whereas about 15 and 18 were flagged over around two weeks and four weeks, respectively.

The germline V gene (reference sequence) specifies GTSNPN as CDR1 and SVGIG as CDR2. The junction carries 9 bases between V and J, which are trimmed by 4 bases and 5 bases respectively. From the cysteine through the phenylalanine, the CDR3 covers 11 amino acids. The sequence is cut down to CDR3 DNA, 33 bases in frame from base 1. No immune events, such as infections, were documented for the healthy donors during the collection period. Blood repertoires from healthy donors were used as a training cohort for calibrating time-dependent variance in a beta-binomial model of differential abundance of T-cell clones. The training cohort was composed of some ten healthy donors, 3 female and 7 male. On average the donors were around 44 years old, and their ages spanned about 29 to 65 years. Whole blood was collected from each healthy donor at three time points spaced around two weeks apart and obtained from a commercial supplier. For immunosequencing, genomic DNA was extracted from unsorted whole blood.

The sample comprised blood. The chain employs TRBV30 and TRBJ2-7; the D gene is possibly TRBD2, with 5 bases matching. The origin of this receptor is a person between 18 and 75 years old in good health. The nucleotide sequence reads TGTGCCTGGAAGTACGGGAACGAGCAGTACTTC. It codes for CAWKYGNEQYF.